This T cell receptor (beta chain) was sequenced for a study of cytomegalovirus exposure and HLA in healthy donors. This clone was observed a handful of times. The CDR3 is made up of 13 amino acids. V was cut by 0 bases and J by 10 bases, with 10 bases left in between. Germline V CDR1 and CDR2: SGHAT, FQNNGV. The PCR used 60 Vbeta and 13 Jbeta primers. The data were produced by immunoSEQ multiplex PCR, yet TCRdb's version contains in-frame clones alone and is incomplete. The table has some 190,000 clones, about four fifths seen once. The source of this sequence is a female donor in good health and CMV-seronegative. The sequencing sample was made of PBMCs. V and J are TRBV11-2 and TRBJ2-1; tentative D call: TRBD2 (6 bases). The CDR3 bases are TGTGCCAGCAGCTTAGATTGGGGGGTCGAGCAGTTCTTC. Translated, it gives CASSLDWGVEQFF. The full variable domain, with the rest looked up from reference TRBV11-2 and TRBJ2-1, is EAGVAQSPRYKIIEKRQSVAFWCNPISGHATLYWYQQILGQGPKLLIQFQNNGVVDDSQLPKDRFSAERLKGVDSTLKIQPAKLEDSAVYLCASSLDWGVEQFFGPGTRLTVL.